Each of the 22 T cell receptor beta chains below was sequenced from the same sample in a study of shared clonotypes between healthy human individuals. Profiled with immunoSEQ multiplex PCR; TCRdb holds only in-frame clones, not every one. The table has more than 2 million clones, around 93% seen once. Positively selected for CCR7, the CD45RO-negative cells used as naive CD8 cells excluded terminally differentiated effector memory CD45RA+ cells. What was sequenced was naive CD8+ T cells from PBMCs. These receptors were taken from a man between 18 and 29 years old in good health. Some clones in this sample may be carry-over from other donors' samples.

V gene TRBV28 combines with J gene TRBJ2-3; maybe TRBD2 (7 bases). This CDR3 is 14 amino acids long. The germline CDR1 and CDR2 sequences are MDHEN and SYDVKM. The V end was cut by 6 bases, the J end by 5 bases, with 15 bases between. The CDR3 reads CASRLGGEEDTQYF. The DNA of the CDR3 is TGTGCCAGCAGGTTAGGGGGGGAGGAAGATACGCAGTATTTT.

With respect to this clone: This CDR3 is also generated by other DNA sequences in the sample. This chain connects TRBV4-1 to TRBJ2-7; 13 bases match TRBD2. Per germline, CDR1 MGHRA and CDR2 YSYEKL. This CDR3 has 15 amino acids. V lost 4 bases to trimming and J lost 3 bases; unmatched junction nucleotides: 3. CDR3 amino acids: CASSPGLAGDYEQYF. The CDR3 DNA sequence: TGCGCCAGCAGCCCCGGACTAGCGGGAGACTACGAGCAGTACTTC.

The V and J genes are TRBV28 and TRBJ1-1; D is undetermined. This CDR3 has 13 amino acids. The V end lost 4 bases, the J end lost 5 bases, and 11 bases lay between the germline ends. Germline V gene lookup returns CDR1 MDHEN and CDR2 SYDVKM. The CDR3 sequence: CASSSYAGTEAFF. The CDR3 nucleotides are TGTGCCAGCAGTTCTTACGCGGGTACTGAAGCTTTCTTT.

The chain uses TRBV27 and TRBJ1-5; D is perhaps TRBD1 (5 bases). The germline V gene encodes CDR1 MNHEY and CDR2 SMNVEV (reference sequence). V was cut by 7 bases and J by 6 bases, with 13 bases left in between. The CDR3 sequence is 13 residues long. The CDR3, as DNA: TGTGCCAGCAACTCCCGGGGGGGTCAGCCCCAGCATTTT. This translates into CASNSRGGQPQHF.

This clone was seen a single time. The chain is built from TRBV7-6 and TRBJ1-2; D may be TRBD1 (6 bases). This CDR3 has 20 residues. V dropped 0 bases and J dropped 0 bases, with 23 bases sitting between them. Germline V gives CDR1 SGHVS, CDR2 FNYEAQ. This chain's CDR3 is CASSLAIGGAMEVANYGYTF. The CDR3 DNA reads TGTGCCAGCAGCTTAGCGATCGGGGGGGCCATGGAGGTAGCTAACTATGGCTACACCTTC.

V is TRBV2 and J is TRBJ2-7; a weak D match, TRBD1 (6 bases). Germline loops: CDR1 SNHLY, CDR2 FYNNEI. The CDR3 has 15 residues. V was pared by 4 bases and J by 0 bases, with 13 bases between. This CDR3 is CASSVRGMPSYEQYF. CDR3 in DNA: TGTGCCAGCAGTGTGAGGGGGATGCCCTCCTACGAGCAGTACTTC.

The gene calls are TRBV7-9 and TRBJ2-7; D is unresolved. The V end lost 1 base, the J end lost 4 bases, and 8 bases lay between the germline ends. Germline CDR1 is SEHNR and CDR2 is FQNEAQ (reference sequence). CDR3 length: 13 amino acids. The CDR3 is CASSLGYQYEQYF. The CDR3 DNA sequence: TGTGCCAGCAGCTTAGGATACCAGTACGAGCAGTACTTC. The complete variable domain, with remaining parts taken from reference TRBV7-9 and TRBJ2-7, reads DTGVSQNPRHKITKRGQNVTFRCDPISEHNRLYWYRQTLGQGPEFLTYFQNEAQLEKSRLLSDRFSAERPKGSFSTLEIQRTEQGDSAMYLCASSLGYQYEQYFGPGTRLTVT.

The chain recombines TRBV6-6 with TRBJ2-1, with no clear D. The CDR3 loop spans 14 amino acids. V lost 6 bases and J 0 bases, leaving 9 bases between the germline ends. Germline values: CDR1 MNHNY, CDR2 SVGAGI (reference sequence). CDR3 nucleotides: TGTGCCAGCAGACCCCCCAGCTCCTACAATGAGCAGTTCTTC. This sequence encodes CASRPPSSYNEQFF.

The chain links TRBV19 to TRBJ2-3; 7 bases match TRBD2. The trim removed 5 bases at V and 2 bases at J, leaving 13 bases unmatched. There are 17 residues in the CDR3. CDR1 is LNHDA and CDR2 is SQIVND in the germline V gene (reference sequence). The CDR3, as DNA: TGTGCCAGTAGTCTTATGTACGGCGGGGGTAACACAGATACGCAGTATTTT. As protein: CASSLMYGGGNTDTQYF.

This rearrangement joins TRBV5-4 to TRBJ2-7; D is uncertain. Deletions cut 3 bases from V and 1 base from J, with 8 bases between. Germline V gives CDR1 SGHNT, CDR2 YYREEE (reference sequence). This CDR3 region has 13 residues. CDR3 coding DNA: TGTGCCAGCAGCTCCGACATTTCCTACGAGCAGTACTTC. It specifies CASSSDISYEQYF.

The V call is TRBV11-1, the J call TRBJ1-1, with 8 bases that match TRBD1. The V gene's germline CDR1 is SGHAT and CDR2 FQDESV (reference sequence). The J segment lost 0 bases and the V segment lost 5 bases, leaving 8 bases of the junction unmatched. This CDR3 is 16 amino acids long. This CDR3 is CASSMDRVTVNTEAFF. CDR3 sequence (DNA): TGTGCCAGCAGCATGGACAGGGTGACGGTGAACACTGAAGCTTTCTTT.

As for this clone: Other nucleotide sequences from this sample produce the same CDR3. This chain connects TRBV25-1 to TRBJ2-1, with 10 bases matching TRBD2. Looked up from germline, CDR1 is MGHDK and CDR2 is SYGVNS. Trimming removed 9 bases from V and 7 bases from J; junction bases left unmatched: 9. There are 14 residues in the CDR3. DNA for the CDR3: TGTGCCAGTTCCCCTAGCGGGAGAGGGAATGAGCAGTTCTTC. This gives the protein CASSPSGRGNEQFF.

The chain employs TRBV11-2 and TRBJ2-3; 7 nucleotides align to TRBD1. CDR1 is SGHAT, CDR2 FQNNGV, per germline. The CDR3 covers 16 residues. J gave up 2 bases and V 5 bases, and 10 bases lay outside the gene matches. This chain's CDR3 is CASSGRDSYYTDTQYF. CDR3 coding DNA: TGTGCCAGCAGCGGACGGGACAGCTACTACACAGATACGCAGTATTTT.

The rearrangement links TRBV13 to TRBJ1-1; possibly TRBD1 for D (6 bases). V gave up 1 base and J gave up 1 base, with 10 bases separating them. The CDR3 totals 15 residues. Germline V gene sequence: CDR1 PRHDT, CDR2 FYEKMQ (reference sequence). CDR3 in amino acids: CASSLEGGSNTEAFF. DNA for the CDR3: TGTGCCAGCAGCTTAGAGGGGGGTTCGAACACTGAAGCTTTCTTT.

The chain has TRBV19 and TRBJ2-7; TRBD2 aligns across 10 bases. Germline CDR1 is LNHDA and CDR2 is SQIVND (reference sequence). This CDR3 spans 14 amino acids. With V trimmed by 3 bases and J by 6 bases, 5 bases remained unmatched. The CDR3 coding sequence is TGTGCCAGTAGTATCACTAGCGGGATGCCCGAGCAGTACTTC. Its protein product is CASSITSGMPEQYF.

This rearrangement joins TRBV5-6 to TRBJ2-1, with 9 positions matching TRBD1. Germline V gene lookup returns CDR1 SGHDT and CDR2 YYEEEE. The CDR3 runs to 14 residues. Trimming cost V 4 bases and J 7 bases; bases outside gene matches: 6. CDR3 in DNA: TGTGCCAGCAGCACCGAGACAGGGGGAAATGAGCAGTTCTTC. Residues: CASSTETGGNEQFF.

Details on this clone: This sample includes further DNA sequences coding for the same CDR3. V usage is TRBV6-6 and J usage is TRBJ2-7; 7 bases are a match to TRBD2. Germline V gene lookup returns CDR1 MNHNY and CDR2 SVGAGI (reference sequence). The CDR3 sequence is 13 residues long. Trimming removed 2 bases from V and 4 bases from J; junction bases left unmatched: 2. The CDR3 is CASSYGRGYEQYF. CDR3 in DNA: TGTGCCAGCAGTTACGGGAGGGGTTACGAGCAGTACTTC.

The genes are TRBV25-1 and TRBJ2-1; D may be TRBD2 (6 bases). Deletions cut 1 base from V and 5 bases from J, with 15 bases between. The CDR3 is 16 residues long. From germline, CDR1 is MGHDK and CDR2 SYGVNS. The CDR3 region is CASSELGPGGDNEQFF. CDR3 in DNA: TGTGCCAGCAGTGAATTGGGGCCCGGCGGGGACAATGAGCAGTTCTTC. Variable domain in full (rest from reference TRBV25-1 and TRBJ2-1): EADIYQTPRYLVIGTGKKITLECSQTMGHDKMYWYQQDPGMELHLIHYSYGVNSTEKGDLSSESTVSRIRTEHFPLTLESARPSHTSQYLCASSELGPGGDNEQFFGPGTRLTVL.

The chain has TRBV7-2 and TRBJ2-2; D ambiguous. There are 12 residues in the CDR3. Germline V gives CDR1 SGHTA, CDR2 FQGNSA. Trimming stripped 5 bases from V and 6 bases from J, with 7 bases between. The CDR3 DNA reads as TGTGCCAGCAGCCCATTATCCGGGGAGCTGTTTTTT. As protein: CASSPLSGELFF.

This rearrangement joins TRBV4-1 to TRBJ1-6, with D possibly TRBD1 on 5 matching bases. Looked up from germline, CDR1 is MGHRA and CDR2 is YSYEKL. Trimming shortened V by 0 bases and J by 7 bases, and 10 bases separated the two germline ends. The CDR3 is made up of 15 amino acids. CDR3 bases: TGCGCCAGCAGCCAAGATCGGGGACGGAATTCACCCCTCCACTTT. This translates into CASSQDRGRNSPLHF.

The chain combines TRBV4-1 with TRBJ1-5; the match to TRBD1 covers 8 bases. In germline, CDR1 is MGHRA, CDR2 YSYEKL. CDR3 length: 16 amino acids. V was pared by 2 bases and J by 4 bases, with 7 bases of the junction left unmatched. Here the CDR3 reads CASSQLFTGGNQPQHF. The CDR3 nucleotides read TGCGCCAGCAGCCAATTATTTACAGGGGGAAATCAGCCCCAGCATTTT.

On this clone itself: The same CDR3 arises from other DNA sequences in this sample as well. The chain links TRBV20-1 to TRBJ2-7, with D maybe TRBD2 (5 bases). The CDR3 totals 11 residues. Between the trimmed V and J ends, which lost 3 bases and 4 bases, there was a span of 7 bases. The germline CDR1 and CDR2 sequences are DFQATT and SNEGSKA (reference sequence). CDR3 DNA sequence: TGCAGTGCTAGTGAGGGTTACGAGCAGTACTTC. Amino acids: CSASEGYEQYF.